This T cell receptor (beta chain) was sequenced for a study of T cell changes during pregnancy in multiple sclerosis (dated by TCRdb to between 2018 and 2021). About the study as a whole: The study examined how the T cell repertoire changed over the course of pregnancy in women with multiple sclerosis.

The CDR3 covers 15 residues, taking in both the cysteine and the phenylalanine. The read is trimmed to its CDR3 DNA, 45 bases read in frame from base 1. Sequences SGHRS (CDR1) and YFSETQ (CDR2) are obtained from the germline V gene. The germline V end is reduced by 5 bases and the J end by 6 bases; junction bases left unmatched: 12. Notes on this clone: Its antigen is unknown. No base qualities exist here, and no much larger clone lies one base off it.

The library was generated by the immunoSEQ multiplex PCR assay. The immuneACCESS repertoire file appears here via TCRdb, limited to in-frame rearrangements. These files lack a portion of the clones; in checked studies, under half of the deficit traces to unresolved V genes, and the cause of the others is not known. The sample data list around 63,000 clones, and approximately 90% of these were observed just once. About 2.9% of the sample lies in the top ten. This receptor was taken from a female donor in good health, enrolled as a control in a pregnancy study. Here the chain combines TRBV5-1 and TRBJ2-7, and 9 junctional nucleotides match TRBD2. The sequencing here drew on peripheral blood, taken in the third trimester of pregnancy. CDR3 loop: CASSFLAGVPGEQYF. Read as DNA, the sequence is TGCGCCAGCAGTTTCTTAGCGGGAGTGCCGGGCGAGCAGTACTTC.